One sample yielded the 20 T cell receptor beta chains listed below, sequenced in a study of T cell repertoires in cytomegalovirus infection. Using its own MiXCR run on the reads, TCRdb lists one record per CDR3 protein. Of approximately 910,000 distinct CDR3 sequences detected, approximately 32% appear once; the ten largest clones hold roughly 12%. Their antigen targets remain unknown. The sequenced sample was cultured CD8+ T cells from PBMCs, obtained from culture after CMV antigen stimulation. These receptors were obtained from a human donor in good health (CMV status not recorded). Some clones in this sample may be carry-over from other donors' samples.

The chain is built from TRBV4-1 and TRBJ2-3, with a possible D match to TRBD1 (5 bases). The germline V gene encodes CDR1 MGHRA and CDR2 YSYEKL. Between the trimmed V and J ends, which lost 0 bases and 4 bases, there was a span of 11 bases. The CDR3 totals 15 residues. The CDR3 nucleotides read TGCGCCAGCAGCCAAGAAATGGGGCTACCAGATACGCAGTATTTT. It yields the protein CASSQEMGLPDTQYF.

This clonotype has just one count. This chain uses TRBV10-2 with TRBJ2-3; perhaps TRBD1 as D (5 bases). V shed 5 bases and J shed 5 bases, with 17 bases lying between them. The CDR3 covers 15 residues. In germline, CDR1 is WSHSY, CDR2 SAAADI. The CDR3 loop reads CASSPLGLVIDTQYF. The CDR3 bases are TGCGCCAGCAGTCCCTTGGGGCTAGTGATAGATACGCAGTATTTT.

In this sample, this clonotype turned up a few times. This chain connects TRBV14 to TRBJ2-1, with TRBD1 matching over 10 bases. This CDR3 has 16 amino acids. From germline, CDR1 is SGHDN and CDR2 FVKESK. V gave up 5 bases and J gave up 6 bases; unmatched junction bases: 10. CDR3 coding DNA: TGTGCCAGCAGCACCCTCGACAGGGGGCTTTTCAATGAGCAGTTCTTC. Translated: CASSTLDRGLFNEQFF. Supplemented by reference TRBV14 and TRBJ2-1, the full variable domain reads EAGVTQFPSHSVIEKGQTVTLRCDPISGHDNLYWYRRVMGKEIKFLLHFVKESKQDESGMPNNRFLAERTGGTYSTLKVQPAELEDSGVYFCASSTLDRGLFNEQFFGPGTRLTVL.

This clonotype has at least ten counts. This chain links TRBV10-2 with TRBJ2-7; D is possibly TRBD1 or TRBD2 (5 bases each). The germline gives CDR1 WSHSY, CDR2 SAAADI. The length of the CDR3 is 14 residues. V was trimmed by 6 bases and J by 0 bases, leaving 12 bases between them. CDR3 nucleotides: TGCGCCAGCAGGGGGACGGCGAGCTCCTACGAGCAGTACTTC. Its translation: CASRGTASSYEQYF.

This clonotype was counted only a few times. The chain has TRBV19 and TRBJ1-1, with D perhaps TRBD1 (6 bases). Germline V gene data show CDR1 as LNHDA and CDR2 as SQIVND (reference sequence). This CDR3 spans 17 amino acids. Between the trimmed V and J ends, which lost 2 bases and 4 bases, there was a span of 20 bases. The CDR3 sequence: CASSIFGLGGLVTEAFF. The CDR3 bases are TGTGCCAGTAGTATATTTGGCCTAGGGGGTCTGGTCACTGAAGCTTTCTTT.

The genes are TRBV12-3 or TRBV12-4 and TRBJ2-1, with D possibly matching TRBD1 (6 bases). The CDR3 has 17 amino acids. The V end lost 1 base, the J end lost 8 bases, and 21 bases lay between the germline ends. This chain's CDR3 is CASSLVVGWGLWHEQFF. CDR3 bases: TGTGCCAGCAGTTTAGTAGTGGGATGGGGGCTCTGGCATGAGCAGTTCTTC.

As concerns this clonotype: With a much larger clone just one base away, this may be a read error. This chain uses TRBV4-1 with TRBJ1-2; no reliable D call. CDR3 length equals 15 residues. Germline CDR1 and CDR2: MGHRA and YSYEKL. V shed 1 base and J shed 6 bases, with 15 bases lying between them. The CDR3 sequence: CASSQGVGSSNGYTF. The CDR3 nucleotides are TGCGCCAGCAGCCAAGGTGTGGGATCCAGTAATGGCTACACCTTC.

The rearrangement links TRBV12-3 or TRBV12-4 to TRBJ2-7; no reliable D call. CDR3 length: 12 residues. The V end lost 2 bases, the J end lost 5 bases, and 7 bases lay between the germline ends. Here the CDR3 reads CASSLIGHEQYF. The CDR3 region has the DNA TGTGCCAGCAGTTTAATAGGTCACGAGCAGTACTTC.

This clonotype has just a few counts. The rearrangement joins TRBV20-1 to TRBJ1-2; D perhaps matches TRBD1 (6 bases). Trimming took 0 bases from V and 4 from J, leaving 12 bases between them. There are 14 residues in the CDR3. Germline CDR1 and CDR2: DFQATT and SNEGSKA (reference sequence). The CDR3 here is CSARDGGGLYGYTF. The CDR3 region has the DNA TGCAGTGCTAGAGATGGGGGGGGGCTCTATGGCTACACCTTC.

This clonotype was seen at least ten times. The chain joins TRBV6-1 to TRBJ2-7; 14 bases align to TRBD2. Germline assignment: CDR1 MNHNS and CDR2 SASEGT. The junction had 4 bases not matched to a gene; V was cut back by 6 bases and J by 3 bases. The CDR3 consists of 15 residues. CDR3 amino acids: CASRRTSGGHYEQYV. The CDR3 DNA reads TGTGCCAGCAGGAGGACTAGCGGGGGGCACTACGAGCAGTACGTC.

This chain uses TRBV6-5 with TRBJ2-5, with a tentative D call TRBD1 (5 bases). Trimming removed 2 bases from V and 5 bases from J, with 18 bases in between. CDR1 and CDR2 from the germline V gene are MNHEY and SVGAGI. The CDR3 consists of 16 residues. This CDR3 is CASSYPERQPLETQYF. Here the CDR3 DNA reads TGTGCCAGCAGTTACCCAGAAAGACAGCCCCTGGAGACCCAGTACTTC.

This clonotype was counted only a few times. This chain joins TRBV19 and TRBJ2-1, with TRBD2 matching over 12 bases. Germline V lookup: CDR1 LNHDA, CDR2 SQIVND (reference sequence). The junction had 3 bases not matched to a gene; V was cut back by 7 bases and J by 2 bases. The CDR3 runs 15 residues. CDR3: CASTRTSGTYNEQFF. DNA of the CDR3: TGTGCCAGTACCAGGACTAGCGGGACCTACAATGAGCAGTTCTTC. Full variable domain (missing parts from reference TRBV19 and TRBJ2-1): DGGITQSPKYLFRKEGQNVTLSCEQNLNHDAMYWYRQDPGQGLRLIYYSQIVNDFQKGDIAEGYSVSREKKESFPLTVTSAQKNPTAFYLCASTRTSGTYNEQFFGPGTRLTVL.

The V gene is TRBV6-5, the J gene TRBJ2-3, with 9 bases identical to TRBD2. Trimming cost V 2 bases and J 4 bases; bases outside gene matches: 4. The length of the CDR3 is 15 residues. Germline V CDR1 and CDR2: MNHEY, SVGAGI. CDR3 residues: CASSYNAGGADTQYF. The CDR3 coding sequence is TGTGCCAGCAGTTACAATGCGGGGGGGGCAGATACGCAGTATTTT.

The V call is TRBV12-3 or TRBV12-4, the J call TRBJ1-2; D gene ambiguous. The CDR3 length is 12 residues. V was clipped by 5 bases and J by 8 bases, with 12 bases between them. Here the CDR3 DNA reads TGTGCCAGCAGTGTCGCAGGTCAGGGCTACACCTTC. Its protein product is CASSVAGQGYTF.

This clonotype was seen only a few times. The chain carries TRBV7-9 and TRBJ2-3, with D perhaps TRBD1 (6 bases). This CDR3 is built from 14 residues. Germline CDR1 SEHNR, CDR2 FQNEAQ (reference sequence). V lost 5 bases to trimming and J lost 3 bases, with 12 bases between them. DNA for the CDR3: TGTGCCAGCAGCCCCTTAACAGGGACAGATACGCAGTATTTT. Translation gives CASSPLTGTDTQYF.

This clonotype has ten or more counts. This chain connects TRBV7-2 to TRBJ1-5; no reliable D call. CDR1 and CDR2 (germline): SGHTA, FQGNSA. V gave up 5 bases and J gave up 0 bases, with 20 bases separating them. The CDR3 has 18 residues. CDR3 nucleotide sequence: TGTGCCAGCAGCGCAGTTGAGGGATACGCATATAGCAATCAGCCCCAGCATTTT. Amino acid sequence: CASSAVEGYAYSNQPQHF.

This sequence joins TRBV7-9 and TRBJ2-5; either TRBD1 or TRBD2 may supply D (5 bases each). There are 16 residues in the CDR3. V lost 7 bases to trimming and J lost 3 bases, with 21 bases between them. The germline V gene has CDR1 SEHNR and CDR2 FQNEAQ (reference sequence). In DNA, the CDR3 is TGTGCCAGCACCGCGCTTCTCCGGGACGATAAAGAGACCCAGTACTTC. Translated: CASTALLRDDKETQYF.

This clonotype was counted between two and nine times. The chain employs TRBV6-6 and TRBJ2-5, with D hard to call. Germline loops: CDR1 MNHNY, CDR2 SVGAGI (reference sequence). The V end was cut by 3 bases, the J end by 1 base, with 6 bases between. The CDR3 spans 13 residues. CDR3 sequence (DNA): TGTGCCAGCAGTTATTTACTCCAAGAGACCCAGTACTTC. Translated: CASSYLLQETQYF.

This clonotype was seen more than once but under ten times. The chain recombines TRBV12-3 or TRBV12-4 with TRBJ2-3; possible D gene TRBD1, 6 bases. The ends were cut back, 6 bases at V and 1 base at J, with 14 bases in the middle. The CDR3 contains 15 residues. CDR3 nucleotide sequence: TGTGCCAGCAGCCAACAGGGTATGGGCACAGATACGCAGTATTTT. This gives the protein CASSQQGMGTDTQYF.

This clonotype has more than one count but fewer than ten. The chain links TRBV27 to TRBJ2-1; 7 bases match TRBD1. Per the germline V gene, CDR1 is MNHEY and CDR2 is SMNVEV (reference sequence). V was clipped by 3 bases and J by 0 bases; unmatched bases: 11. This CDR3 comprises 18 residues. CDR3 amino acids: CASSFSTGAIFSYNEQFF. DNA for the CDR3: TGTGCCAGCAGTTTCTCAACAGGGGCGATCTTCTCCTACAATGAGCAGTTCTTC.